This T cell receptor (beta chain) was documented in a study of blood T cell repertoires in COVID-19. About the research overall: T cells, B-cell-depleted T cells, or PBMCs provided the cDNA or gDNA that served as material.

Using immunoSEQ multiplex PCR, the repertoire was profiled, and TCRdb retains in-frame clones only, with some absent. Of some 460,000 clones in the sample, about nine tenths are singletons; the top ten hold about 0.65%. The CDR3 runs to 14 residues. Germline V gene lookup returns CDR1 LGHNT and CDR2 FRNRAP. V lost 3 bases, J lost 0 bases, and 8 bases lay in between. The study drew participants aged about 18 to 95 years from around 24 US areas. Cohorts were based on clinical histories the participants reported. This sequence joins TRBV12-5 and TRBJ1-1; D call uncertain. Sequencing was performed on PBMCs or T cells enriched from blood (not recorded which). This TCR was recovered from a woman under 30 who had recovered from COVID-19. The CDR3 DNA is TGTGCTAGTGGTTTTGGCAGTTTGAACACTGAAGCTTTCTTT. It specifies CASGFGSLNTEAFF. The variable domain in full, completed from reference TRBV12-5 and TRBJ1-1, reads DARVTQTPRHKVTEMGQEVTMRCQPILGHNTVFWYRQTMMQGLELLAYFRNRAPLDDSGMPKDRFSAEMPDATLATLKIQPSEPRDSAVYFCASGFGSLNTEAFFGQGTRLTVV.